A single sample is the source of the 17 T cell receptor beta chains below, sequenced in a study of blood T cell repertoires in COVID-19. Libraries were prepared by immunoSEQ multiplex PCR; TCRdb keeps only in-frame clonotypes and omits some of them. The data hold 30,000 to 50,000 clones, with about four fifths observed a single time. Sequencing input: peripheral blood. The receptors stem from a man aged 80 or over with active or convalescent COVID-19.

This clone was detected only a few times. This chain uses TRBV9 with TRBJ2-2, with D tentatively TRBD2 (5 bases). The CDR3 has 16 amino acids. Germline V gene data show CDR1 as SGDLS and CDR2 as YYNGEE. Trimming removed 0 bases at V and 2 bases at J, with 11 bases between. The chain's CDR3 is CASSVDERSNTGELFF. The CDR3 nucleotides are TGTGCCAGCAGCGTAGATGAGCGGAGCAACACCGGGGAGCTGTTTTTT. The variable domain in full, completed from reference TRBV9 and TRBJ2-2, reads DSGVTQTPKHLITATGQRVTLRCSPRSGDLSVYWYQQSLDQGLQFLIQYYNGEERAKGNILERFSAQQFPDLHSELNLSSLELGDSALYFCASSVDERSNTGELFFGEGSRLTVL.

This clone was observed a few times. J is TRBJ1-2 and V is TRBV5-1, with D hard to call. The CDR3 covers 16 residues. Deletions cut 1 base from V and 4 bases from J, with 17 bases between. Germline CDR1 is SGHRS and CDR2 is YFSETQ. CDR3 sequence (DNA): TGCGCCAGCAGCTTGCCCGAGCTCTTAGAGAGCTATGGCTACACCTTC. Protein: CASSLPELLESYGYTF. The full variable domain, completed using reference TRBV5-1 and TRBJ1-2, is KAGVTQTPRYLIKTRGQQVTLSCSPISGHRSVSWYQQTPGQGLQFLFEYFSETQRNKGNFPGRFSGRQFSNSRSEMNVSTLELGDSALYLCASSLPELLESYGYTFGSGTRLTVV.

This chain uses TRBV5-1 with TRBJ2-1, with TRBD2 matching over 11 bases. V was pared by 7 bases and J by 2 bases, with 5 bases of the junction left unmatched. Germline V gene lookup returns CDR1 SGHRS and CDR2 YFSETQ. The CDR3 loop spans 15 amino acids. Written as DNA, the CDR3 is TGCGCCAGCGTACTAGCGGGAGAACCCTACAATGAGCAGTTCTTC. Residues: CASVLAGEPYNEQFF.

The chain recombines TRBV6-6 with TRBJ1-4, with 7 positions matching TRBD1. The CDR3 is 15 residues long. Trimming at V came to 6 bases and at J to 6 bases, leaving 10 bases not matched to a gene. In germline, CDR1 is MNHNY, CDR2 SVGAGI (reference sequence). The CDR3 bases are TGTGCCAGCAGCGACCCACAGGGGCGGGATGAAAAACTGTTTTTT. Translated, it gives CASSDPQGRDEKLFF.

The gene calls are TRBV4-2 and TRBJ2-2; 11 bases agree with TRBD2. Trimming removed 0 bases from V and 2 bases from J; junction bases left unmatched: 8. The CDR3 has 19 residues. Germline assignment: CDR1 LGHNA and CDR2 YNFKEQ. The CDR3 loop is CASSQDAGLAGGNTGELFF. For the CDR3, the DNA is TGTGCCAGCAGCCAAGATGCGGGGCTAGCGGGGGGAAACACCGGGGAGCTGTTTTTT.

V gene TRBV18 combines with J gene TRBJ1-6, with TRBD1 matching over 7 bases. Looked up from germline, CDR1 is KGHSH and CDR2 is LQKENI. V shed 6 bases and J 5 bases; nucleotides not matched to a gene: 4. The CDR3 covers 14 residues. This chain's CDR3 is CASSRDSDNSPLHF. CDR3 DNA sequence: TGTGCCAGCTCGCGGGACAGCGATAATTCACCCCTCCACTTT. Full variable domain (rest looked up from reference TRBV18 and TRBJ1-6): NAGVMQNPRHLVRRRGQEARLRCSPMKGHSHVYWYRQLPEEGLKFMVYLQKENIIDESGMPKERFSAEFPKEGPSILRIQQVVRGDSAAYFCASSRDSDNSPLHFGNGTRLTVT.

This rearrangement joins TRBV19 to TRBJ1-5; the D gene is possibly TRBD1 (6 bases). CDR3 length: 15 amino acids. V dropped 3 bases and J dropped 4 bases, with 13 bases sitting between them. CDR1 LNHDA and CDR2 SQIVND come from the germline V gene (reference sequence). The CDR3 region has the DNA TGTGCCAGTAGTATGATGGGGGGGCTTAATCAGCCCCAGCATTTT. Encoded protein: CASSMMGGLNQPQHF.

V usage is TRBV9 and J usage is TRBJ2-2; tentatively, D is TRBD1 (6 bases). This CDR3 has 16 residues. Germline values: CDR1 SGDLS, CDR2 YYNGEE. Trimming cost V 1 base and J 2 bases, with 12 bases left between them. CDR3: CASSVTTGTNTGELFF. The DNA for the CDR3 is TGTGCCAGCAGCGTAACAACCGGGACAAACACCGGGGAGCTGTTTTTT.

The chain employs TRBV10-2 and TRBJ2-3; 8 nucleotides match TRBD2. Trimming cost V 1 base and J 9 bases; bases outside gene matches: 9. The CDR3 covers 15 residues. Germline V gives CDR1 WSHSY, CDR2 SAAADI. The CDR3 coding sequence is TGCGCCAGCAGTGAGTTCCGGGAGGGGATCGGAACGCAGTATTTT. This encodes CASSEFREGIGTQYF.

The CDR3 coding sequence is TGTGCCAGCAGTTCGGGGCAGGGGGCGAATCAGCCCCAGCATTTT. Amino acid sequence: CASSSGQGANQPQHF. The genes are TRBV28 and TRBJ1-5; TRBD1 agrees at 8 bases. CDR1 MDHEN and CDR2 SYDVKM come from the germline V gene. CDR3 length equals 15 residues. V lost 4 bases to trimming and J lost 4 bases; unmatched junction nucleotides: 6.

V is TRBV7-6 and J is TRBJ1-3; 8 nucleotides align to TRBD1. This CDR3 is 16 amino acids long. Per germline, CDR1 SGHVS and CDR2 FNYEAQ. The V and J ends lost 4 bases and 8 bases, in that order; junction bases with no gene match: 13. The CDR3 reads CASSSNRGQGIDTIYF. The CDR3 nucleotides are TGTGCCAGCAGCTCTAACCGTGGACAGGGTATCGACACCATATATTTT. Looking up the rest from reference TRBV7-6 and TRBJ1-3 gives the full variable domain: GAGVSQSPRYKVTKRGQDVALRCDPISGHVSLYWYRQALGQGPEFLTYFNYEAQQDKSGLPNDRFSAERPEGSISTLTIQRTEQRDSAMYRCASSSNRGQGIDTIYFGEGSWLTVV.

This chain uses TRBV9 with TRBJ1-1, with unresolved D. The germline V gene has CDR1 SGDLS and CDR2 YYNGEE. CDR3 length: 13 amino acids. Trimming shortened V by 0 bases and J by 5 bases, and 8 bases separated the two germline ends. The CDR3 reads CASSVGAGTEAFF. The CDR3 bases are TGTGCCAGCAGCGTAGGGGCTGGGACTGAAGCTTTCTTT.

V usage is TRBV7-2 and J usage is TRBJ2-3; 10 nucleotides match TRBD2. The germline gives CDR1 SGHTA, CDR2 FQGNSA. Trimming removed 3 bases from V and 6 bases from J; junction bases left unmatched: 9. The CDR3 is made up of 16 amino acids. CDR3 sequence (DNA): TGTGCCAGCAGCTTTGGAAGCGGGGGGGAGCGGGATACGCAGTATTTT. Translating it yields CASSFGSGGERDTQYF.

The V and J genes are TRBV3-1 (or the pseudogene TRBV3-2) and TRBJ2-2; D is uncertain. CDR1 and CDR2 (germline): LGHDT, YNNKEL (reference sequence). The CDR3 contains 13 residues. Trimming shortened V by 5 bases and J by 6 bases, and 10 bases separated the two germline ends. The CDR3 loop is CASSKRVPGELFF. The DNA for the CDR3 is TGTGCCAGCAGCAAACGCGTCCCCGGGGAGCTGTTTTTT.

V usage is TRBV21-1 and J usage is TRBJ2-5; TRBD1, the D gene given by the table, was not confirmed from the DNA. TRBV21-1 is given as a pseudogene. The CDR3 loop spans 15 amino acids. CDR3 in amino acids: CASSRGGSERETQYF. CDR3 DNA: TGTGCCAGCAGCCGAGGGGGCTCCGAGAGGGAGACCCAGTACTTC.

The chain links TRBV9 to TRBJ2-2; D perhaps matches TRBD2 (6 bases). Germline CDR1 SGDLS, CDR2 YYNGEE. The V and J ends lost 5 bases and 7 bases respectively, with 18 bases between them. The CDR3 loop spans 15 amino acids. The CDR3: CASSSRDSSGGELFF. The CDR3 DNA is TGTGCCAGCAGTAGCCGGGACTCCTCAGGCGGGGAGCTGTTTTTT.

The V call is TRBV10-2, the J call TRBJ2-2; D remains ambiguous. The V and J ends lost 9 bases and 1 base respectively, with 9 bases between them. CDR1 WSHSY and CDR2 SAAADI come from the germline V gene. The CDR3 runs to 13 residues. CDR3 sequence reads: CASHHQNTGELFF. CDR3 coding DNA: TGCGCCAGTCATCATCAGAACACCGGGGAGCTGTTTTTT.